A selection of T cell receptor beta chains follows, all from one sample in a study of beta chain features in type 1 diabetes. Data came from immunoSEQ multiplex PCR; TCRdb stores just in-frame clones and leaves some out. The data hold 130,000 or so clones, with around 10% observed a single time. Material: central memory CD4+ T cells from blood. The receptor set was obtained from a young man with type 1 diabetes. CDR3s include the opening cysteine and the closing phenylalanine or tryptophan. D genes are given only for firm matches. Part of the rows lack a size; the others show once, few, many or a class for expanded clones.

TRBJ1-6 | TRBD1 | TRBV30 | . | CAWSWTGDYNSPLHF | TGTGCCTGGAGCTGGACAGGGGACTATAATTCACCCCTCCACTTT
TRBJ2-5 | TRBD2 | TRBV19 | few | CASSRSGVGAQYF | TGTGCCAGTAGTAGGAGCGGGGTAGGGGCCCAGTACTTC
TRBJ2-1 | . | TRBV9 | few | CASSVEGWGHNEQFF | TGTGCCAGCAGCGTAGAGGGGTGGGGCCACAATGAGCAGTTCTTC
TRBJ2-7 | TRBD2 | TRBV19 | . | CASSKRSGTSLSYEQYF | TGTGCCAGTAGTAAGCGTTCTGGGACTAGCTTATCCTACGAGCAGTACTTC
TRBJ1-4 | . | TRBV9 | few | CASSVTGNANEKLFF | TGTGCCAGCAGCGTAACAGGGAATGCTAATGAAAAACTGTTTTTT
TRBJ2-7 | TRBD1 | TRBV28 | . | CASGTGAVYEQYF | TGTGCCAGTGGGACAGGGGCCGTCTACGAGCAGTACTTC
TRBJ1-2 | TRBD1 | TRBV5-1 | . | CASRPGQEAYGYTF | TGCGCCAGCAGGCCAGGACAGGAAGCCTATGGCTACACCTTC
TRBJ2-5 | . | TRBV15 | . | CATSRGQWETQYF | TGTGCCACCAGCAGAGGACAGTGGGAGACCCAGTACTTC
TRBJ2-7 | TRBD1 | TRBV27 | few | CASKVTGGTEQYF | TGTGCCAGCAAAGTGACAGGGGGAACCGAGCAGTACTTC
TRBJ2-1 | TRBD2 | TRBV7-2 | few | CASSQTSGNEQFF | TGTGCCAGCAGCCAGACTAGCGGCAATGAGCAGTTCTTC
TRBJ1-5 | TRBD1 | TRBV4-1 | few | CASSLTGQGDQPQHF | TGTGCCAGCAGCCTGACCGGACAGGGGGATCAGCCCCAGCATTTT
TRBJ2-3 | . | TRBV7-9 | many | CASSPGTASGTQYF | TGTGCCAGCAGCCCCGGGACTGCCTCAGGTACGCAGTATTTT
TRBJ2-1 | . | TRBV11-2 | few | CASSRSGVQNEQFF | TGTGCCAGCAGCCGCTCGGGGGTACAGAATGAGCAGTTCTTC
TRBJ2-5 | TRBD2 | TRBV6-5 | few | CASSYSSGGETQYF | TGTGCCAGCAGTTACTCTAGCGGGGGAGAGACCCAGTACTTC
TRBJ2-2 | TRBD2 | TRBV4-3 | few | CASSQGLASLTGELFF | TGCGCCAGCAGCCAGGGACTAGCTTCATTGACCGGGGAGCTGTTTTTT
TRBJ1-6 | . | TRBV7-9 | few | CASSFTGISPLHF | TGTGCCAGCAGCTTTACAGGGATATCACCCCTCCACTTT
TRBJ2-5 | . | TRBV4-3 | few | CASSQGVGRETQYF | TGCGCCAGCAGCCAAGGGGTCGGGAGAGAGACCCAGTACTTC
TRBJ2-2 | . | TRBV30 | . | CAWKYGQGITGELFF | TGTGCCTGGAAATATGGGCAGGGAATTACCGGGGAGCTGTTTTTT
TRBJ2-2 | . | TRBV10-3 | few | CAISDRTPAGELFF | TGTGCCATCAGTGATAGAACTCCGGCCGGGGAGCTGTTTTTT
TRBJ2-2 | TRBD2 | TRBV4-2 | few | CASSQVSSGGGELFF | TGTGCCAGCAGCCAAGTTTCAAGCGGGGGCGGGGAGCTGTTTTTT
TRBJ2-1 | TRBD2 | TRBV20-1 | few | CSTSGYNEQFF | TGCAGTACTAGCGGGTACAATGAGCAGTTCTTC
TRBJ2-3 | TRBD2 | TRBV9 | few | CASSAVPLSGGADTQYF | TGTGCCAGCAGCGCCGTCCCCCTGAGCGGGGGGGCAGATACGCAGTATTTT
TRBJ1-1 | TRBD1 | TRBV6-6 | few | CASSPWTGREAFF | TGTGCCAGCAGTCCCTGGACAGGACGAGAAGCTTTCTTT
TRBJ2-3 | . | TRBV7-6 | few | CASSSLTDTQYF | TGTGCCAGCAGCTCCTTGACAGATACGCAGTATTTT
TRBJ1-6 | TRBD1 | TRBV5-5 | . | CASSRQGAAGSYNSPLHF | TGTGCCAGCAGCAGACAGGGGGCGGCAGGCTCCTATAATTCACCCCTCCACTTT
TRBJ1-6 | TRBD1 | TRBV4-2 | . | CASSQETGGGYNSPLHF | TGTGCCAGCAGCCAAGAGACAGGGGGAGGCTATAATTCACCCCTCCACTTT
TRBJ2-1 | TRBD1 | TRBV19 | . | CASSDRGRDDEQFF | TGTGCCAGTAGTGACAGGGGACGCGATGATGAGCAGTTCTTC
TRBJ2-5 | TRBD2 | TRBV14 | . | CASSPRTSEGTQYF | TGTGCCAGCAGCCCCCGGACTAGCGAGGGGACCCAGTACTTC
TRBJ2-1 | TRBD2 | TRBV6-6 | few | CASRGTSENEQFF | TGTGCCAGCCGTGGGACTAGTGAGAATGAGCAGTTCTTC
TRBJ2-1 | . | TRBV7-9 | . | CASIYPVSGVGAGEQFF | TGTGCCAGCATCTATCCTGTCTCCGGGGTGGGGGCAGGTGAGCAGTTCTTC
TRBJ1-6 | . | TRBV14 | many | CASSPMGAVSPLHF | TGTGCCAGCAGTCCTATGGGGGCGGTTTCACCCCTCCACTTT
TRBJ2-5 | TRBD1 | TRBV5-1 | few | CASRTTGGQETQYF | TGCGCCAGCAGGACGACAGGGGGCCAAGAGACCCAGTACTTC
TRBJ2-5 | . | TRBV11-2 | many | CASSTGTFQETQYF | TGTGCCAGCAGTACGGGGACATTCCAAGAGACCCAGTACTTC